This entry features one T cell receptor (beta chain) sequence. Its target is not known. The CDR3 totals 15 residues. The V gene lost 0 bases and the J gene lost 4 bases, with 10 bases spanning the gap. Germline V gives CDR1 SEHNR, CDR2 FQNEAQ (reference sequence). TCRdb re-analysed the reads in MiXCR, keeping a single row per CDR3 protein. The table has about 920,000 distinct CDR3 sequences, roughly 31% seen once. This sample stems from a study of T cell repertoires in cytomegalovirus infection. Study-wide findings and caveats: Carriage of CMV together with the relevant HLA was identifiable through cumulative public TCR beta family frequency.

The source of this sequence is a human donor in good health (CMV status not recorded). Some clones in this sample may be carry-over from other donors' samples. Material: cultured CD8+ T cells from PBMCs, obtained from culture after CMV antigen stimulation. The chain joins TRBV7-9 to TRBJ2-1; no reliable D call. The CDR3: CASSLAVHLYNEQFF. The CDR3 DNA sequence: TGTGCCAGCAGCTTAGCCGTCCACCTTTACAATGAGCAGTTCTTC.